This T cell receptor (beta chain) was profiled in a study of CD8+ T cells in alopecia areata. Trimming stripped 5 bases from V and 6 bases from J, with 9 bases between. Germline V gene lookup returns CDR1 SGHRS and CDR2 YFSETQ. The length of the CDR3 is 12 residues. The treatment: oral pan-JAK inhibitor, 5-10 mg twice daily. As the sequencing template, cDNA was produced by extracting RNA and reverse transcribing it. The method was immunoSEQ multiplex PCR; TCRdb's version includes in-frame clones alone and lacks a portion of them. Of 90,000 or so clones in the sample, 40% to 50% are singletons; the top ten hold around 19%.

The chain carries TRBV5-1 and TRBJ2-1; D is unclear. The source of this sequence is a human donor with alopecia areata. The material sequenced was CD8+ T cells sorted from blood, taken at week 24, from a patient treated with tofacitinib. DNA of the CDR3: TGCGCCAGCAGGAATAGCACCAATGAGCAGTTCTTC. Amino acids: CASRNSTNEQFF.